The next 4 T cell receptor beta chains were all read from a single sample in a study of Graves' ophthalmopathy and Graves' hyperthyroidism. The authors amplified TCR beta CDR3 regions from RNA transcripts. Second-round multiplex PCR followed a first-round RT-PCR using HTBI primers. One entry per CDR3 protein, called by TCRdb with MiXCR from the multiplex PCR reads. The table lists 650,000 to 900,000 distinct CDR3 sequences, roughly two fifths of them singletons. Input material: peripheral blood. Receptors originate from an adult man with Graves' ophthalmopathy.

The V call is TRBV10-2, the J call TRBJ2-7; 11 positions agree with TRBD2. Germline CDR1 reads WSHSY; CDR2 reads SAAADI. CDR3 length: 15 amino acids. J lost 2 bases, V lost 6 bases, and 6 bases had no gene match. In DNA, the CDR3 is TGCGCCAGCAGACCCGGGACTAGCGGTCCCTACGAGCAGTACTTC. This sequence encodes CASRPGTSGPYEQYF.

The gene calls are TRBV12-3 or TRBV12-4 and TRBJ1-1, with a weak D call TRBD1 (5 bases). The CDR3 consists of 13 residues. V shed 7 bases and J shed 4 bases, with 13 bases lying between them. The CDR3 is CASMLRGGTEAFF. CDR3 DNA: TGTGCCAGCATGCTGCGGGGGGGCACTGAAGCTTTCTTT.

The genes are TRBV11-2 and TRBJ2-1, with 9 bases fitting TRBD2. V trimming: 4 bases; J trimming: 6 bases; junction bases outside the gene matches: 7. The CDR3 is 15 residues long. CDR1 is SGHAT and CDR2 is FQNNGV in the germline V gene. CDR3 region: CASSSSGTSSNEQFF. The DNA of the CDR3 is TGTGCCAGCAGCTCATCCGGGACTAGCAGCAATGAGCAGTTCTTC.

This clonotype was seen many times. This chain uses TRBV29-1 with TRBJ1-5; D remains ambiguous. The germline V gene has CDR1 SQVTM and CDR2 ANQGSEA. There are 12 residues in the CDR3. Trimming took 7 bases from V and 4 from J, leaving 11 bases between them. The CDR3 DNA is TGCAGCGCCAGCCTCGGGAATCAGCCCCAGCATTTT. Protein sequence: CSASLGNQPQHF.